This T cell receptor (beta chain) was profiled in a study of cytomegalovirus exposure and HLA in healthy donors. Whole-study findings and limits: Analysis performed later found about 18,000 TCR beta sequences associated with HLA alleles at 0.05 false discovery rate.

Worth noting for this clone: What it recognizes is unknown.

A multiplex PCR was run with 60 Vbeta primers and 13 Jbeta primers. The data were produced by immunoSEQ multiplex PCR, yet TCRdb's version contains in-frame clones alone and is incomplete. This sample's table has 91,000 or so clones. CDR1 is SQVTM, CDR2 ANQGSEA, per germline. Trimming cost V 5 bases and J 5 bases, with 12 bases left between them. The CDR3 spans 12 residues. V usage is TRBV29-1 and J usage is TRBJ1-2, with TRBD1 as a possible D gene (6 bases). Sequenced sample: PBMCs. The source of this sequence is a woman aged 25 to 39 in good health and CMV-seronegative. CDR3 DNA: TGCAGCGTTTTGGGACACCAATATGGCTACACCTTC. Its protein is CSVLGHQYGYTF.